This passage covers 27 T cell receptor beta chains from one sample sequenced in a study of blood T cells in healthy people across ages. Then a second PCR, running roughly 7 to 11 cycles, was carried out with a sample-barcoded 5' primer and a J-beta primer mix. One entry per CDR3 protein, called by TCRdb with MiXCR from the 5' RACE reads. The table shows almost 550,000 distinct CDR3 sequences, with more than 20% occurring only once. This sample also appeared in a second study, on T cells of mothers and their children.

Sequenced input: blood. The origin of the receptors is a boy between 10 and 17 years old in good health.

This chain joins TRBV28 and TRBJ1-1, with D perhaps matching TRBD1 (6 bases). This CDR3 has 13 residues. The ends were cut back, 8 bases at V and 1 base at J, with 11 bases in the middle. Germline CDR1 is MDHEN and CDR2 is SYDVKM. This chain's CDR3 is CASGGAGNTEAFF. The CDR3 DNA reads TGTGCCAGCGGGGGGGCGGGGAACACTGAAGCTTTCTTT.

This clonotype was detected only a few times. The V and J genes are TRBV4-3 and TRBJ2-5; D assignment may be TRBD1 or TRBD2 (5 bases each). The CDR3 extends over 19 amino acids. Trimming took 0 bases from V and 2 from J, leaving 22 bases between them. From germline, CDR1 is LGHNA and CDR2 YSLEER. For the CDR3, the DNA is TGCGCCAGCAGCCAAGATTTTGGGGGATTCGGGCCCTTACAAGAGACCCAGTACTTC. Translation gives CASSQDFGGFGPLQETQYF.

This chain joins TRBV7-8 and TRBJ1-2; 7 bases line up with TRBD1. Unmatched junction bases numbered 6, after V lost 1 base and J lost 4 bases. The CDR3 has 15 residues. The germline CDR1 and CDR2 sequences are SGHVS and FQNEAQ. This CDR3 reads CASSLDLGQVYGYTF. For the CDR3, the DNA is TGTGCCAGCAGCTTAGACCTTGGACAGGTCTATGGCTACACCTTC.

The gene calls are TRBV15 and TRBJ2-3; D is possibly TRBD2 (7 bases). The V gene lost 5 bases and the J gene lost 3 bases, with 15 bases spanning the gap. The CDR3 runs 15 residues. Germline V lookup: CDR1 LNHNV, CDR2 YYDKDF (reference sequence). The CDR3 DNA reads TGTGCCACCAGCCCCATGAGGGGGGGGACAGATACGCAGTATTTT. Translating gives CATSPMRGGTDTQYF.

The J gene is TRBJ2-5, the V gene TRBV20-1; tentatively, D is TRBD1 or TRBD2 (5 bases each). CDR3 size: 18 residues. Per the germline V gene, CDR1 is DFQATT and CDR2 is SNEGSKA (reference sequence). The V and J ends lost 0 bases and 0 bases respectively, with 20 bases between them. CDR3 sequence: CSARDRDPHPKYQETQYF. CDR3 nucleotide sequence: TGCAGTGCTAGAGATAGGGACCCACACCCAAAGTACCAAGAGACCCAGTACTTC.

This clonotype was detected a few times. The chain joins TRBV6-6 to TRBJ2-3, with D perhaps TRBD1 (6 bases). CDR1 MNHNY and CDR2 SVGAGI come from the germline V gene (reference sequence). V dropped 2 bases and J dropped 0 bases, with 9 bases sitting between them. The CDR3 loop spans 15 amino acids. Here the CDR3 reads CASSYGDTSTDTQYF. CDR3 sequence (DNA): TGTGCCAGCAGTTACGGGGACACTAGCACAGATACGCAGTATTTT.

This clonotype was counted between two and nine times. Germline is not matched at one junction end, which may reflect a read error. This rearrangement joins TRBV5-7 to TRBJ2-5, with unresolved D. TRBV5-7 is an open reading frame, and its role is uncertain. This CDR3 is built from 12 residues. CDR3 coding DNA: TGTACCAGCAGCTGGGACCAAGAGACCCAGTACTTC. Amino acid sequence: CTSSWDQETQYF.

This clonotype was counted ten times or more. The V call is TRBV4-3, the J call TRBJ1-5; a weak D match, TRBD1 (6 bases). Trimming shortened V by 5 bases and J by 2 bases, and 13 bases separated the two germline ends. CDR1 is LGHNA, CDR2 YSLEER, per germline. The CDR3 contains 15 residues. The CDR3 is CASSAGRTGNQPQHF. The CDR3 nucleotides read TGCGCCAGCAGCGCCGGCAGGACAGGCAATCAGCCCCAGCATTTT.

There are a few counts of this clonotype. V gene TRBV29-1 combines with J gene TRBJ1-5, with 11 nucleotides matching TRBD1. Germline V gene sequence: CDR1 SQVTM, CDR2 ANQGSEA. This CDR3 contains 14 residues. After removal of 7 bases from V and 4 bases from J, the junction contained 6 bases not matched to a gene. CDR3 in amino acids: CSAVDRGPNQPQHF. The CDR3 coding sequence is TGCAGCGCCGTGGACAGGGGGCCTAATCAGCCCCAGCATTTT. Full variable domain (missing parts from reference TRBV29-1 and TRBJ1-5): SAVISQKPSRDICQRGTSLTIQCQVDSQVTMMFWYRQQPGQSLTLIATANQGSEATYESGFVIDKFPISRPNLTFSTLTVSNMSPEDSSIYLCSAVDRGPNQPQHFGDGTRLSIL.

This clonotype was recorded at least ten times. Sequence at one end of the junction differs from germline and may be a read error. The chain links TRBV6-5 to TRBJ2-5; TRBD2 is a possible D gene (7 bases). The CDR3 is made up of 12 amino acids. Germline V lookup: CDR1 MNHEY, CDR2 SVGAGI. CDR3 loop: CASSRGGETQYF. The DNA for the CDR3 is TGCGCCAGCAGCCGCGGGGGCGAGACCCAGTACTTC.

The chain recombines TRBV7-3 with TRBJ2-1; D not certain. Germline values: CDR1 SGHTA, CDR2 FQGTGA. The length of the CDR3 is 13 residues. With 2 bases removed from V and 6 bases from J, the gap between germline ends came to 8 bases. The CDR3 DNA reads TGTGCCAGCAGCTTAGGGCAGGCCAATGAGCAGTTCTTC. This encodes CASSLGQANEQFF.

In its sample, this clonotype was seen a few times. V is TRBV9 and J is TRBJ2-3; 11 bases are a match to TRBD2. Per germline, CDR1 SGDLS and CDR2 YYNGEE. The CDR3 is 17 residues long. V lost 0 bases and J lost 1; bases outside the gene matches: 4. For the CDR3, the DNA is TGTGCCAGCAGCGTAGGGGTACTAGCGGGAGGCACAGATACGCAGTATTTT. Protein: CASSVGVLAGGTDTQYF. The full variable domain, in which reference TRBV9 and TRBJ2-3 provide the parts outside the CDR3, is DSGVTQTPKHLITATGQRVTLRCSPRSGDLSVYWYQQSLDQGLQFLIQYYNGEERAKGNILERFSAQQFPDLHSELNLSSLELGDSALYFCASSVGVLAGGTDTQYFGPGTRLTVL.

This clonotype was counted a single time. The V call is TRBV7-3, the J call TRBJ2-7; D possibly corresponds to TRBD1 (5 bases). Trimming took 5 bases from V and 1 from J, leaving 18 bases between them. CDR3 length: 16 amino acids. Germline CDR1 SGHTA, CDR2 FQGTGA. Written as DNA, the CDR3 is TGTGCCAGCAGCGCAAGGGGTCCGCCAGGTTCCTACGAGCAGTACTTC. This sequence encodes CASSARGPPGSYEQYF.

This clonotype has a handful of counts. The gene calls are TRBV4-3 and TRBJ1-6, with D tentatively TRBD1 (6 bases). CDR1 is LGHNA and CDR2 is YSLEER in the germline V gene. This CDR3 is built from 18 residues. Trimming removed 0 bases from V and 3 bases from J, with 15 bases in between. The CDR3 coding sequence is TGCGCCAGCAGCCAAGAAATAGTACAGGGCCTCTATAATTCACCCCTCCACTTT. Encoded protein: CASSQEIVQGLYNSPLHF.

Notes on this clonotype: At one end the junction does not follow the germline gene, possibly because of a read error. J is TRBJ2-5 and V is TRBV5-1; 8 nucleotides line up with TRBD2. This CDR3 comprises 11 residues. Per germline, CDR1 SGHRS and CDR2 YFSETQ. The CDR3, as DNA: TGCGCCAGCAGCTTTAGCGGGGATCGCGTTTTC. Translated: CASSFSGDRVF.

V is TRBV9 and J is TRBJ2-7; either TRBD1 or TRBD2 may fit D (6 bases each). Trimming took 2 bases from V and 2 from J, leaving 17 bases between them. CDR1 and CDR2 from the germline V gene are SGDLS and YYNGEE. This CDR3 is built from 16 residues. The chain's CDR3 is CASSVVGGGPPYEQYF. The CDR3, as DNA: TGTGCCAGCAGCGTCGTGGGGGGCGGGCCTCCCTACGAGCAGTACTTC.

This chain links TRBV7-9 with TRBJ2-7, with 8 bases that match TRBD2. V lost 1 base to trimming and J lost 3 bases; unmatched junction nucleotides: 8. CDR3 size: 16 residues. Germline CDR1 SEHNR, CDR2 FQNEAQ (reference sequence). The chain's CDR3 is CASSLVPLGGDYEQYF. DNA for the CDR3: TGTGCCAGCAGCTTAGTCCCCCTCGGGGGGGACTACGAGCAGTACTTC.

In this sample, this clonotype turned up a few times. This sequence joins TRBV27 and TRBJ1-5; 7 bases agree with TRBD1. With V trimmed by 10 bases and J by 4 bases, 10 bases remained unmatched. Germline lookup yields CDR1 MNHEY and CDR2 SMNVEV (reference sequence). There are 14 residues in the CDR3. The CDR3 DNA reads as TGTGCCATCCCAGACAGGGTAGGGAATCAGCCCCAGCATTTT. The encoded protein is CAIPDRVGNQPQHF.

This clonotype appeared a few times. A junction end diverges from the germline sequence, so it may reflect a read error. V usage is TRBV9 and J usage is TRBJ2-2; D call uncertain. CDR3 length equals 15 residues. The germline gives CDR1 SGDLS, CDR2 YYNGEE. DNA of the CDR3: TGTGCCGGCAGCGTTGGTCATCCGGCCCCCGGGGAGCTGTTTTTT. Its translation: CAGSVGHPAPGELFF.

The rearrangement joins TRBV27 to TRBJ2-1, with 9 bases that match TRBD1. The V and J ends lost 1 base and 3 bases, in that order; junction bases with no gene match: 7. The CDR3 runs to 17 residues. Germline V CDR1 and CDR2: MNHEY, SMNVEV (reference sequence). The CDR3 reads CASSLFMRQGVYNEQFF. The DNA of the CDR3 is TGTGCCAGCAGTTTATTCATGAGACAGGGGGTCTACAATGAGCAGTTCTTC.

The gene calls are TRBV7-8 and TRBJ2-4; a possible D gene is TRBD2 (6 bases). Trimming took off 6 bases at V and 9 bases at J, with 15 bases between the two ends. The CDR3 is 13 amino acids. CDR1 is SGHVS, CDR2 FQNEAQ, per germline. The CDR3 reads CASSSREATIQYF. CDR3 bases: TGTGCCAGCAGTAGCAGGGAGGCAACCATTCAGTACTTC.

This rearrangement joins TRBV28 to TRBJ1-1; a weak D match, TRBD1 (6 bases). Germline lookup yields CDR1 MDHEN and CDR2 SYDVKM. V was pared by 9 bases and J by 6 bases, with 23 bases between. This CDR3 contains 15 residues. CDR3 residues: CASTGFWDKESEAFF. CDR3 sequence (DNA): TGTGCCAGTACAGGGTTTTGGGACAAGGAATCTGAAGCTTTCTTT.

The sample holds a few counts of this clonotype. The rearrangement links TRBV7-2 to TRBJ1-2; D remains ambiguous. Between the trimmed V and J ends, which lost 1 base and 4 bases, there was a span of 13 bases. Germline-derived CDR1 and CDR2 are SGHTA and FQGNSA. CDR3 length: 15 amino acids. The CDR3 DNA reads TGTGCCAGCAGCTTAGATTGGGCAGAAGTCTATGGCTACACCTTC. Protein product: CASSLDWAEVYGYTF.

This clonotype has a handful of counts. The CDR3 protein is CARLTGTGIYNSPLHF. The CDR3 DNA sequence: TGTGCCAGGCTCACCGGGACAGGGATCTATAATTCACCCCTCCACTTT. The gene calls are TRBV21-1 and TRBJ1-6; no check of the table's D call, TRBD1, against the DNA was made. TRBV21-1 represents a pseudogene. The CDR3 is 16 residues long.

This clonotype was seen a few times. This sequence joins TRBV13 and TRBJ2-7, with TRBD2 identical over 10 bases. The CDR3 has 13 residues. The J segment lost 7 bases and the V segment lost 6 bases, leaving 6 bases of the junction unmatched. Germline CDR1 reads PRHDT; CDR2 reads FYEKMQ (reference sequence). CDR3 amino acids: CASRETSGYEQYF. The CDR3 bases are TGTGCCAGCAGGGAGACTAGCGGGTATGAGCAGTACTTC.

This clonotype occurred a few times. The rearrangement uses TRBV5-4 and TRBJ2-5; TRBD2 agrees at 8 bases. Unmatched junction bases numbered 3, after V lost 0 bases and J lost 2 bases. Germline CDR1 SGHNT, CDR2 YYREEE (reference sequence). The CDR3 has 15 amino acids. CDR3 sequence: CASSLVLAGQETQYF. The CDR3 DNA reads TGTGCCAGCAGCTTGGTTTTAGCGGGGCAAGAGACCCAGTACTTC.

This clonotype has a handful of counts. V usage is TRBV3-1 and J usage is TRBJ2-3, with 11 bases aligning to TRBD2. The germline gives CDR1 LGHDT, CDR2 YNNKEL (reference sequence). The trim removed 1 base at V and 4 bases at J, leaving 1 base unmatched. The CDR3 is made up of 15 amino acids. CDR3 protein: CASSQVAGGPDTQYF. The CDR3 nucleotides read TGTGCCAGCAGCCAAGTAGCGGGAGGGCCAGATACGCAGTATTTT.